The present entry profiles one T cell receptor beta chain with its context. The method was immunoSEQ multiplex PCR; TCRdb's version includes in-frame clones alone and lacks a portion of them. The sample lists about 300,000 clones, just over 85% seen once, with about 10% in the top ten. This record belongs to a study of blood T cell repertoires in COVID-19. About the research overall: Material from acute and convalescent COVID-19 was sourced from the United States, Italy and Spain.

V shed 3 bases and J shed 0 bases, with 10 bases lying between them. CDR1 and CDR2 (germline): SGHRS, YFSETQ. The CDR3 spans 14 residues. Those who participated ranged in age from roughly 18 to 90 years and resided in about 24 US areas. Clinical history reported by participants formed the basis on which cohorts were assigned. Cohort 3 donors were reported recovered after two negative PCRs, clearance, or symptom resolution. Sequencing was carried out using PBMCs or T cells enriched from blood (not recorded which). The TCR was taken from a woman in her late teens or twenties who had recovered from COVID-19. The chain carries TRBV5-1 and TRBJ2-7, with D tentatively TRBD1 (6 bases). This CDR3 is CASSSTGNSYEQYF. In DNA form, the CDR3 reads TGCGCCAGCAGCTCGACAGGAAACTCCTACGAGCAGTACTTC.